What follows are 10 T cell receptor beta chains derived from one specimen sequenced in a study of shared clonotypes between healthy human individuals. Produced via immunoSEQ multiplex PCR; TCRdb's table is partial and in-frame only. In the table there are some 980,000 clones, approximately 80% of which are singletons. Input material: memory CD4+ T cells sorted from blood. The subset denotes: CD45RA-negative fraction. These receptors all come from a man aged 18 to 29 in good health.

This chain links TRBV7-2 with TRBJ2-7, with 7 nucleotides matching TRBD1. This CDR3 has 14 residues. Germline V CDR1 and CDR2: SGHTA, FQGNSA. V gave up 3 bases and J gave up 0 bases; unmatched junction bases: 2. CDR3 DNA sequence: TGTGCCAGCAGCTTCGGGACAGTCTCCTACGAGCAGTACTTC. Its protein is CASSFGTVSYEQYF.

The table lists this clone with a few counts. The J gene is TRBJ2-6, the V gene TRBV27; D uncertain. Germline loops: CDR1 MNHEY, CDR2 SMNVEV (reference sequence). This CDR3 has 15 residues. Trimming removed 1 base at V and 0 bases at J, with 4 bases between. CDR3 sequence (DNA): TGTGCCAGCAGTTTATGGCCCTCTGGGGCCAACGTCCTGACTTTC. Translation gives CASSLWPSGANVLTF.

This chain links TRBV19 with TRBJ1-6, with 9 nucleotides matching TRBD1. The V and J ends lost 8 bases and 9 bases, in that order; junction bases with no gene match: 11. The length of the CDR3 is 15 residues. Germline lookup yields CDR1 LNHDA and CDR2 SQIVND (reference sequence). CDR3: CASRAQGQGFSPLHF. The CDR3 bases are TGTGCCAGTCGGGCACAAGGACAGGGGTTTTCACCCCTCCACTTT.

This chain connects TRBV7-2 to TRBJ1-1; tentative D call: TRBD1 (5 bases). This CDR3 is built from 17 residues. Trimming left V 1 base short and J 2 bases short, with 17 bases between. CDR1 is SGHTA and CDR2 is FQGNSA in the germline V gene. The CDR3 protein is CASSLGRGRVINTEAFF. For the CDR3, the DNA is TGTGCCAGCAGCTTAGGCCGGGGGAGGGTAATTAACACTGAAGCTTTCTTT.

The J gene is TRBJ2-1, the V gene TRBV30, with 9 bases matching TRBD1. Unmatched junction bases numbered 3, after V lost 3 bases and J lost 9 bases. The CDR3 totals 12 residues. In germline, CDR1 is GTSNPN, CDR2 SVGIG (reference sequence). In nucleotides, the CDR3 is TGTGCCTGGAGGGGACAGGGAGGTGAGCAGTTCTTC. Its protein is CAWRGQGGEQFF.

This chain links TRBV27 with TRBJ2-7; 9 bases match TRBD1. The V segment lost 5 bases and the J segment 4 bases; nucleotides outside the gene matches: 9. The CDR3 has 15 residues. From germline, CDR1 is MNHEY and CDR2 SMNVEV (reference sequence). The CDR3 here is CASSQRTGEVYEQYF. The CDR3 DNA is TGTGCCAGCAGTCAGCGGACAGGGGAAGTGTACGAGCAGTACTTC.

The rearrangement uses TRBV27 and TRBJ2-7; D perhaps matches TRBD2 (6 bases). The CDR3 sequence is 16 residues long. Deletions cut 6 bases from V and 2 bases from J, with 20 bases between. Germline assignment: CDR1 MNHEY and CDR2 SMNVEV (reference sequence). Written as DNA, the CDR3 is TGTGCCAGCAGCACCGGGGGAGGTGGGAGGACCTACGAGCAGTACTTC. It codes for CASSTGGGGRTYEQYF.

Remarks on this clone: This may stem from a read error, because a much larger clone lies one nucleotide away. The chain is built from TRBV5-5 and TRBJ1-1; D remains unclear. CDR3 length: 13 amino acids. CDR1 SGHKS and CDR2 YYEKEE come from the germline V gene (reference sequence). V was shortened by 4 bases and J by 0 bases, with 7 bases between the two germline ends. CDR3 bases: TGTGCCAGCAGCGTCGATATGAACACTGAAGCTTTCTTT. It specifies CASSVDMNTEAFF.

The chain has TRBV12-5 and TRBJ2-7, with TRBD1 as a possible D gene (5 bases). The CDR3 totals 14 residues. Per the germline V gene, CDR1 is LGHNT and CDR2 is FRNRAP. V lost 0 bases to trimming and J lost 2 bases, with 8 bases between them. The chain's CDR3 is CASGLVAQAYEQYF. In nucleotides, the CDR3 is TGTGCTAGTGGTTTGGTAGCACAGGCCTACGAGCAGTACTTC.

The gene calls are TRBV18 and TRBJ2-1, with 7 bases identical to TRBD2. The CDR3 is 16 residues long. Trimming cost V 0 bases and J 6 bases; bases outside gene matches: 8. Germline loops: CDR1 KGHSH, CDR2 LQKENI. The CDR3 is CASSPPLLAVSNEQFF. DNA of the CDR3: TGTGCCAGCTCACCACCCTTGCTAGCGGTTAGCAATGAGCAGTTCTTC.